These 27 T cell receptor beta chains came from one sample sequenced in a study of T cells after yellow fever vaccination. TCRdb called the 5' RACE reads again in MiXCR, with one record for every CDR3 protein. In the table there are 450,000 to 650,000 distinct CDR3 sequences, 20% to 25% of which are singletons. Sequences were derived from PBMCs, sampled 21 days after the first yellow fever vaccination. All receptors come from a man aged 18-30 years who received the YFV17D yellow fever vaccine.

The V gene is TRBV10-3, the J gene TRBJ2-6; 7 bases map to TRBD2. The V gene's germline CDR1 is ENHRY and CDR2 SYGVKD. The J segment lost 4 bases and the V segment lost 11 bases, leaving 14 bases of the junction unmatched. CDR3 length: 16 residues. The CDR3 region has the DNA TGTGCCCGAAACCGGGGAACGGGGGGAGGGGCCAACGTCCTGACTTTC. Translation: CARNRGTGGGANVLTF.

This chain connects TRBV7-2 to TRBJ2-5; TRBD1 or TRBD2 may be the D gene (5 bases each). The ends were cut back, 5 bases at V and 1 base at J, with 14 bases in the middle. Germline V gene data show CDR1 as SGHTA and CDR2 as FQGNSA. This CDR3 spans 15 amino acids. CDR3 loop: CASSTPWGIQETQYF. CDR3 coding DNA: TGTGCCAGCAGCACACCCTGGGGGATCCAAGAGACCCAGTACTTC.

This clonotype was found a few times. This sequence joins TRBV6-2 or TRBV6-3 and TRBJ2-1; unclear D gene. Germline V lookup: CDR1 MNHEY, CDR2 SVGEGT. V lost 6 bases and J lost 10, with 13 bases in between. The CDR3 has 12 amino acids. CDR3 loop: CASRRGSGEQFF. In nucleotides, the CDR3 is TGTGCCAGCAGAAGAGGATCTGGGGAGCAGTTCTTC.

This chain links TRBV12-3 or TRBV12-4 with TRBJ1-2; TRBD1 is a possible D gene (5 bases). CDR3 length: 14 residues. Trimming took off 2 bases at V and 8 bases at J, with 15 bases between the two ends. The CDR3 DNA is TGTGCCAGCAGTTTACAAGGGCAGGGCGGAGGCTACACCTTC. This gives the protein CASSLQGQGGGYTF.

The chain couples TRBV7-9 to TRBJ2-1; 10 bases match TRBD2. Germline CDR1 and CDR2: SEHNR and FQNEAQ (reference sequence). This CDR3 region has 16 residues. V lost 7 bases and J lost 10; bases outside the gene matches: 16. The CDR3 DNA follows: TGTGCCAGCACCGCCTCTGGGAGCGGGGGGGCAAAAGAGCAGTTCTTC. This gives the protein CASTASGSGGAKEQFF.

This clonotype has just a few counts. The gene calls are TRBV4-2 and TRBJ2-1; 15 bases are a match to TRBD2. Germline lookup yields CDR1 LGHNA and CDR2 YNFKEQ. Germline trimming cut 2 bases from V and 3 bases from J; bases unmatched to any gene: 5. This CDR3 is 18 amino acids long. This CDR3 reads CASSQPGTSGGYYNEQFF. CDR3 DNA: TGTGCCAGCAGCCAACCCGGGACTAGCGGGGGGTACTACAATGAGCAGTTCTTC.

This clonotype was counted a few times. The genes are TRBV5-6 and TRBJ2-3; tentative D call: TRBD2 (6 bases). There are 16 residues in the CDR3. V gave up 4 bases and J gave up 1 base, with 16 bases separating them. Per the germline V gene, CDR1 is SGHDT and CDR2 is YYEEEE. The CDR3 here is CASSQAGSGGTDTQYF. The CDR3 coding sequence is TGTGCCAGCAGCCAAGCGGGTTCGGGGGGCACAGATACGCAGTATTTT. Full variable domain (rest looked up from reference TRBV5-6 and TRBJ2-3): DAGVTQSPTHLIKTRGQQVTLRCSPKSGHDTVSWYQQALGQGPQFIFQYYEEEERQRGNFPDRFSGHQFPNYSSELNVNALLLGDSALYLCASSQAGSGGTDTQYFGPGTRLTVL.

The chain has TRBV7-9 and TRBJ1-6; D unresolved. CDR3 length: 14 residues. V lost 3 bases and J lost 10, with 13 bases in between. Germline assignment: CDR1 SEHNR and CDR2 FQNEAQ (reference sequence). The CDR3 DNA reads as TGTGCCAGCAGCTTGGTTAGCAGGTTCTCACCCCTCCACTTT. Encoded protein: CASSLVSRFSPLHF.

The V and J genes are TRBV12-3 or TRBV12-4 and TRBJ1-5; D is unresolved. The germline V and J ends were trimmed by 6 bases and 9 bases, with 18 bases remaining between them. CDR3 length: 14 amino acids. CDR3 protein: CASSPVVGGGPQHF. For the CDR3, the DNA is TGTGCCAGCAGCCCCGTGGTAGGCGGCGGGCCCCAGCATTTT.

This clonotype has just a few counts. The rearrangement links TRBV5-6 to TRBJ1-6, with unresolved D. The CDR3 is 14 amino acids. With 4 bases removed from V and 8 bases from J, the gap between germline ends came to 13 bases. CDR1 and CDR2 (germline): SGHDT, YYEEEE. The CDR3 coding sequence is TGTGCCAGCAGCGCGAGACCGAGGGATTCACCCCTCCACTTT. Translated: CASSARPRDSPLHF.

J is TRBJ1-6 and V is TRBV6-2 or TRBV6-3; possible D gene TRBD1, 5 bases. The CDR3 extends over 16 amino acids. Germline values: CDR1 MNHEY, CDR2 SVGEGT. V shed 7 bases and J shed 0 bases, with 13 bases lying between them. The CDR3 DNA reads TGTGCCAGCAACGGGGCTACCAGCTCCTATAATTCACCCCTCCACTTT. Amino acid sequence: CASNGATSSYNSPLHF.

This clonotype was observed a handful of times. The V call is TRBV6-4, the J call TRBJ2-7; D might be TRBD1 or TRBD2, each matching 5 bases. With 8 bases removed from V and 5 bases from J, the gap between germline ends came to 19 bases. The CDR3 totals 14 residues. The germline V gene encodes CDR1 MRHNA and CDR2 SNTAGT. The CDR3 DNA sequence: TGTGCCAGCCCGACCAGGGAGAGAAAGGACGAGCAGTACGTC. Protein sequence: CASPTRERKDEQYV.

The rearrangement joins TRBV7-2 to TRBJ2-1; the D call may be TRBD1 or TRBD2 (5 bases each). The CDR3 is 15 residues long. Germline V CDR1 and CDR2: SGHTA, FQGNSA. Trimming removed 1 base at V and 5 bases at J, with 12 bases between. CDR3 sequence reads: CASSLVGTGNNEQFF. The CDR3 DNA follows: TGTGCCAGCAGCTTAGTGGGGACGGGGAACAATGAGCAGTTCTTC.

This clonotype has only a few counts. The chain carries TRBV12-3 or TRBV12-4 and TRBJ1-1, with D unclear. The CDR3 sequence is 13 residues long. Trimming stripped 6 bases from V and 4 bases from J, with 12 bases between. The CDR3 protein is CASSPNIGTEAFF. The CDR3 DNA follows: TGTGCCAGCAGCCCAAATATCGGCACTGAAGCTTTCTTT.

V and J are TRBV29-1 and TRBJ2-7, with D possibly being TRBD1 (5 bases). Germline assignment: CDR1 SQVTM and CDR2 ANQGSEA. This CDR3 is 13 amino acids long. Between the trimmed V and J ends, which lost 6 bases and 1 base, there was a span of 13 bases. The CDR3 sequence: CSVMDTISYEQYF. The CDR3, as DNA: TGCAGCGTCATGGACACAATATCCTACGAGCAGTACTTC.

The CDR3 DNA sequence: TGTGCCAGCAGCGCCACAGACGGGAACACTGAAGCTTTCTTT. Translating gives CASSATDGNTEAFF. This chain joins TRBV7-9 and TRBJ1-1; D remains ambiguous. V lost 5 bases to trimming and J lost 1 base, with 11 bases between them. CDR3 length equals 14 residues. CDR1 is SEHNR and CDR2 is FQNEAQ in the germline V gene (reference sequence).

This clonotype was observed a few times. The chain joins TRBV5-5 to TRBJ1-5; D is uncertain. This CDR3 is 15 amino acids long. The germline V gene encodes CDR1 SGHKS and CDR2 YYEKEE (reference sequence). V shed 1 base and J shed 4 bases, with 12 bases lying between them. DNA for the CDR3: TGTGCCAGCAGCTTGCGTTCAGGTGTGAATCAGCCCCAGCATTTT. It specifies CASSLRSGVNQPQHF. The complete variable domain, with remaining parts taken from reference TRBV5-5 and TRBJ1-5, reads DAGVTQSPTHLIKTRGQQVTLRCSPISGHKSVSWYQQVLGQGPQFIFQYYEKEERGRGNFPDRFSARQFPNYSSELNVNALLLGDSALYLCASSLRSGVNQPQHFGDGTRLSIL.

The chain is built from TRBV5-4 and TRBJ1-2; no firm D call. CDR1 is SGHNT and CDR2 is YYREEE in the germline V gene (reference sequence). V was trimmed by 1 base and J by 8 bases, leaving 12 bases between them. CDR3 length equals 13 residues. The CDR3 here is CASSLQRFVGYTF. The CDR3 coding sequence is TGTGCCAGCAGCTTGCAAAGATTCGTGGGCTACACCTTC.

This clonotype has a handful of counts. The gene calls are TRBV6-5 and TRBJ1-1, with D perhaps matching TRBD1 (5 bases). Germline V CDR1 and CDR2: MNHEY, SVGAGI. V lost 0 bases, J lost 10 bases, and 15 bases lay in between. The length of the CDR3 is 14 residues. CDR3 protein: CASSYSGGAWRAFF. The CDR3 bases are TGTGCCAGCAGTTACTCGGGGGGTGCTTGGAGAGCTTTCTTT.

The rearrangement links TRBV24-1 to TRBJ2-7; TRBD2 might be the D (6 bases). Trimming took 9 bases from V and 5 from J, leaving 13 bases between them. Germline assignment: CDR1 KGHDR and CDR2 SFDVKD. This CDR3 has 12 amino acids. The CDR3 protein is CATGGTRDEQYV. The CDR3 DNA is TGTGCCACCGGGGGGACGAGGGACGAGCAGTACGTC.

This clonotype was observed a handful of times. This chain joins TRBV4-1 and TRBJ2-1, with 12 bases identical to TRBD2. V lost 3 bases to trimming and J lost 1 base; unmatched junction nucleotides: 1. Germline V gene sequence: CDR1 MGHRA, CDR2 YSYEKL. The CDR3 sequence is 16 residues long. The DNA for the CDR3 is TGCGCCAGCAGCCATCTAGCGGGGGGGTCCTACAATGAGCAGTTCTTC. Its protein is CASSHLAGGSYNEQFF.

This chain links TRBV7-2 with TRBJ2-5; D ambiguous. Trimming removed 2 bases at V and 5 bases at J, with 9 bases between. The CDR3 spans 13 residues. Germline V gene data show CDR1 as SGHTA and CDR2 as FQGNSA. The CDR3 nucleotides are TGTGCCAGCAGCTTAAGGCGAGCGGAGACCCAGTACTTC. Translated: CASSLRRAETQYF.

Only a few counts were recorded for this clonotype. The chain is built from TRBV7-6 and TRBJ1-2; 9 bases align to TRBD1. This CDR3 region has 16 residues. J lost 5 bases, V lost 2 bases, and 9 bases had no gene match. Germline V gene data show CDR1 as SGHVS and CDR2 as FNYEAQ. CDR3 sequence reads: CASSLMGPGQGYGYTF. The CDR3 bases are TGTGCCAGCAGCTTAATGGGGCCGGGACAGGGATATGGCTACACCTTC.

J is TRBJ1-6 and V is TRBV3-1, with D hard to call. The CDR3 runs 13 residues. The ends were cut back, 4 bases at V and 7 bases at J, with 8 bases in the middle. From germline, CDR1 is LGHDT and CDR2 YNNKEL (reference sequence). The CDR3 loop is CASSPSLNSPLHF. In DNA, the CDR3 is TGTGCCAGCAGCCCCTCGTTGAATTCACCCCTCCACTTT.

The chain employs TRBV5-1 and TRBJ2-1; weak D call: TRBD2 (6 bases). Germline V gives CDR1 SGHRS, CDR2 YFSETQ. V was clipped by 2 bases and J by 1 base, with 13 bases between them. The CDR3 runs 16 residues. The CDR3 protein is CASSFKQGGSYNEQFF. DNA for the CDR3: TGCGCCAGCAGCTTCAAGCAGGGAGGTTCCTACAATGAGCAGTTCTTC.

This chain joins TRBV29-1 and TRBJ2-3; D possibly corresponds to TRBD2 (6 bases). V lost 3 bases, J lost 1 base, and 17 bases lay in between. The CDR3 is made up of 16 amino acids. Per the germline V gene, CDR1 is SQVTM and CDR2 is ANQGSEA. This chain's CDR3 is CSVDPSGGGGTDTQYF. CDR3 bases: TGCAGCGTTGACCCGAGTGGTGGCGGGGGCACAGATACGCAGTATTTT.

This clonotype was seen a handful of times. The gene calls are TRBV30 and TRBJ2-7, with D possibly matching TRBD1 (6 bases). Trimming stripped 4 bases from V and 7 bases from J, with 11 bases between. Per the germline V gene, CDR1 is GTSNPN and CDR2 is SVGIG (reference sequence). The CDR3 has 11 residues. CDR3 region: CAWNREAEQYF. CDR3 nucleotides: TGTGCCTGGAACAGGGAAGCTGAGCAGTACTTC.